This T cell receptor (beta chain) came from a study of cytomegalovirus exposure and HLA in healthy donors. Germline lookup yields CDR1 SGDLS and CDR2 YYNGEE. The V end was cut by 1 base, the J end by 1 base, with 5 bases between. The CDR3 sequence is 13 residues long. Concerning this clone: The antigen is unknown.

Amplification used 60 Vbeta primers and 13 Jbeta primers. TCRdb's table, derived via immunoSEQ multiplex PCR, lists solely in-frame clones and lacks some. The table records fewer than 150,000 clones, around 85% of them present only once. Study-wide points: Confirmation was obtained in vitro that a few CMV-associated chains are specific for CMV antigens.

This chain links TRBV9 with TRBJ1-2, with a possible D match to TRBD1 (5 bases). This TCR came from a woman aged 30 to 39 in good health and CMV-seropositive. The sequenced sample was PBMCs. The CDR3 DNA is TGTGCCAGCAGCGTACAGGGTAACTATGGCTACACCTTC. The encoded protein is CASSVQGNYGYTF.